The 28 T cell receptor beta chains below all came from one sample that was sequenced in a study of blood T cell repertoires in COVID-19. Sequencing used immunoSEQ multiplex PCR; TCRdb keeps in-frame clones, though not all of them. The table includes more than 200,000 clones, more than 80% detected once. Input material: PBMCs or T cells enriched from blood (not recorded which). All receptors derive from a man aged 55 to 70 who had recovered from COVID-19.

V usage is TRBV7-2 and J usage is TRBJ2-2, with 9 bases aligning to TRBD1. The CDR3 length is 18 residues. After removal of 6 bases from V and 4 bases from J, the junction contained 15 bases not matched to a gene. CDR1 is SGHTA, CDR2 FQGNSA, per germline. The CDR3 DNA reads as TGTGCCAGCAGAGCAAGACTGACCGGGACAGGGATCACCGGGGAGCTGTTTTTT. Its protein is CASRARLTGTGITGELFF.

This clone was seen just once. The chain is built from TRBV12-3 or TRBV12-4 and TRBJ1-2; D may be TRBD1 (6 bases). The CDR3 is 13 amino acids. V was pared by 3 bases and J by 6 bases, with 11 bases between. The CDR3 sequence is CASSFTGRDGYTF. The CDR3 bases are TGTGCCAGCAGTTTTACAGGGCGGGATGGCTACACCTTC.

This rearrangement joins TRBV15 to TRBJ2-7, with a tentative D call TRBD2 (6 bases). The CDR3 is made up of 14 amino acids. CDR1 and CDR2 from the germline V gene are LNHNV and YYDKDF (reference sequence). The ends were cut back, 5 bases at V and 5 bases at J, with 16 bases in the middle. Here the CDR3 DNA reads TGTGCCACCAGCCCCCGCGGGCGGGGCCACGAGCAGTACTTC. Protein sequence: CATSPRGRGHEQYF.

The chain has TRBV29-1 and TRBJ1-2; weak D call: TRBD1 (6 bases). Germline V gene lookup returns CDR1 SQVTM and CDR2 ANQGSEA. V was clipped by 5 bases and J by 2 bases, with 18 bases between them. The CDR3 totals 15 residues. The CDR3 reads CSVPPQSGGNYGYTF. DNA of the CDR3: TGCAGCGTTCCTCCCCAGTCTGGGGGCAACTATGGCTACACCTTC.

This clone was seen once. This chain joins TRBV5-5 and TRBJ2-7; D not resolved. This CDR3 region has 13 residues. V was shortened by 2 bases and J by 2 bases, with 8 bases between the two germline ends. Germline V gene lookup returns CDR1 SGHKS and CDR2 YYEKEE (reference sequence). The chain's CDR3 is CASSLNIPYEQYF. CDR3 DNA sequence: TGTGCCAGCAGCTTAAACATACCCTACGAGCAGTACTTC.

The rearrangement joins TRBV5-1 to TRBJ1-1, with no clear D. Germline V gives CDR1 SGHRS, CDR2 YFSETQ. CDR3 length equals 14 residues. Deletions cut 4 bases from V and 1 base from J, with 11 bases between. DNA of the CDR3: TGCGCCAGCAGCGCGGTCGCCGGGAACACTGAAGCTTTCTTT. The encoded protein is CASSAVAGNTEAFF.

The J gene is TRBJ2-1, the V gene TRBV19; 7 bases agree with TRBD1. From germline, CDR1 is LNHDA and CDR2 SQIVND (reference sequence). With V trimmed by 2 bases and J by 2 bases, 6 bases remained unmatched. The CDR3 sequence is 16 residues long. DNA for the CDR3: TGTGCCAGTAGTATAACAGGGGTGGGGCCCTACAATGAGCAGTTCTTC. This translates into CASSITGVGPYNEQFF.

This clone was found once. V is TRBV7-9 and J is TRBJ1-2; 7 nucleotides line up with TRBD1. Germline loops: CDR1 SEHNR, CDR2 FQNEAQ (reference sequence). J was trimmed by 4 bases and V by 2 bases; bases with no gene match: 10. The CDR3 contains 16 residues. This CDR3 is CASSLPRQGSGYGYTF. CDR3 DNA sequence: TGTGCCAGCAGCTTACCCCGACAGGGATCAGGCTATGGCTACACCTTC. The full variable domain, in which reference TRBV7-9 and TRBJ1-2 provide the parts outside the CDR3, is DTGVSQNPRHKITKRGQNVTFRCDPISEHNRLYWYRQTLGQGPEFLTYFQNEAQLEKSRLLSDRFSAERPKGSFSTLEIQRTEQGDSAMYLCASSLPRQGSGYGYTFGSGTRLTVV.

About this clone: Other DNA sequences in this specimen translate into the identical CDR3. This chain uses TRBV7-9 with TRBJ2-3; D is unclear. Germline CDR1 is SEHNR and CDR2 is FQNEAQ (reference sequence). With 4 bases removed from V and 4 bases from J, the gap between germline ends came to 9 bases. The CDR3 covers 13 residues. In nucleotides, the CDR3 is TGTGCCAGCAGCTCCGGTACTGCAGATACGCAGTATTTT. This gives the protein CASSSGTADTQYF.

The chain links TRBV4-3 to TRBJ1-4; the D gene is possibly TRBD1 (5 bases). In germline, CDR1 is LGHNA, CDR2 YSLEER. The V and J ends lost 8 bases and 7 bases respectively, with 17 bases between them. CDR3 size: 14 residues. This chain's CDR3 is CASSWTEGAEKLFF. CDR3 DNA sequence: TGCGCCAGCTCCTGGACCGAAGGGGCTGAAAAACTGTTTTTT.

This clone was seen more than once but under ten times. The chain is built from TRBV12-3 or TRBV12-4 and TRBJ2-1; 8 positions agree with TRBD2. There are 12 residues in the CDR3. V lost 2 bases and J lost 10; bases outside the gene matches: 1. Written as DNA, the CDR3 is TGTGCCAGCAGTTTAACGGGGGGGGAGCAGTTCTTC. This gives the protein CASSLTGGEQFF.

This rearrangement joins TRBV4-1 to TRBJ1-5; tentative D call: TRBD1 (6 bases). Between the trimmed V and J ends, which lost 0 bases and 3 bases, there was a span of 12 bases. Germline CDR1 reads MGHRA; CDR2 reads YSYEKL. The CDR3 has 16 residues. The CDR3 DNA reads as TGCGCCAGCAGCCAAGACCCGACAGGAATCAATCAGCCCCAGCATTTT. Protein: CASSQDPTGINQPQHF.

The rearrangement joins TRBV5-1 to TRBJ1-2; D possibly corresponds to TRBD1 (6 bases). Trimming cost V 3 bases and J 7 bases, with 7 bases left between them. This CDR3 spans 11 amino acids. Germline loops: CDR1 SGHRS, CDR2 YFSETQ. CDR3 residues: CASSSGVGYTF. The CDR3 nucleotides read TGCGCCAGCAGCTCAGGGGTTGGCTACACCTTC. Full variable domain (rest looked up from reference TRBV5-1 and TRBJ1-2): KAGVTQTPRYLIKTRGQQVTLSCSPISGHRSVSWYQQTPGQGLQFLFEYFSETQRNKGNFPGRFSGRQFSNSRSEMNVSTLELGDSALYLCASSSGVGYTFGSGTRLTVV.

The chain links TRBV18 to TRBJ1-4; TRBD1 matches at 8 bases. V trimming: 2 bases; J trimming: 8 bases; junction bases outside the gene matches: 4. Germline assignment: CDR1 KGHSH and CDR2 LQKENI. The CDR3 has 14 residues. The CDR3 reads CASSPSRGQEKLFF. CDR3 coding DNA: TGTGCCAGCTCACCATCCAGGGGGCAGGAAAAACTGTTTTTT.

This sequence joins TRBV10-2 and TRBJ2-7, with a weak D call TRBD2 (6 bases). The germline V gene has CDR1 WSHSY and CDR2 SAAADI. Trimming stripped 5 bases from V and 1 base from J, with 9 bases between. There are 13 residues in the CDR3. The CDR3: CASSRGLSYEQYF. CDR3 in DNA: TGCGCCAGCAGTCGCGGACTATCCTACGAGCAGTACTTC.

The chain is built from TRBV6-6 and TRBJ2-7; D might be TRBD2 (5 bases). Germline CDR1 MNHNY, CDR2 SVGAGI (reference sequence). The ends were cut back, 3 bases at V and 7 bases at J, with 13 bases in the middle. This CDR3 is 13 amino acids long. The CDR3 nucleotides are TGTGCCAGCAGTTATGGAGGCCATATAGAGCAGTACTTC. Its protein is CASSYGGHIEQYF.

The chain links TRBV20-1 to TRBJ1-2; maybe TRBD1 (5 bases). V gave up 3 bases and J gave up 5 bases, with 13 bases separating them. Germline-derived CDR1 and CDR2 are DFQATT and SNEGSKA (reference sequence). The CDR3 consists of 13 residues. The CDR3 bases are TGCAGTGCTAGTGCCGGGACTACATATGGCTACACCTTC. Translating it yields CSASAGTTYGYTF.

J is TRBJ1-1 and V is TRBV11-3; 7 nucleotides align to TRBD1. The germline gives CDR1 SGHNT, CDR2 YENEEA. The CDR3 has 15 amino acids. V shed 0 bases and J 1 base; nucleotides not matched to a gene: 2. The CDR3 DNA sequence: TGTGCCAGCAGCTTAGATGGGACAGCGAACACTGAAGCTTTCTTT. Protein: CASSLDGTANTEAFF.

The rearrangement joins TRBV19 to TRBJ2-7; D not resolved. Trimming pared 1 base from V and 3 bases from J, leaving 7 bases between. Germline-derived CDR1 and CDR2 are LNHDA and SQIVND (reference sequence). The CDR3 consists of 13 residues. The CDR3 DNA reads as TGTGCCAGTAGTATAGTCCCCAACTACGAGCAGTACTTC. It specifies CASSIVPNYEQYF.

V gene TRBV4-2 combines with J gene TRBJ2-7, with D hard to call. V was pared by 0 bases and J by 1 base, with 13 bases between. There are 16 residues in the CDR3. The germline CDR1 and CDR2 sequences are LGHNA and YNFKEQ. Written as DNA, the CDR3 is TGTGCCAGCAGCCAAGATTCATATGCAGGATCCTACGAGCAGTACTTC. Protein product: CASSQDSYAGSYEQYF.

The chain combines TRBV3-1 (or the pseudogene TRBV3-2) with TRBJ1-1, with D tentatively TRBD1 (6 bases). Trimming took 4 bases from V and 5 from J, leaving 17 bases between them. This CDR3 comprises 15 residues. Germline assignment: CDR1 LGHDT and CDR2 YNNKEL (reference sequence). The CDR3 region has the DNA TGTGCCAGCAGCCCGGATCCGGGACACCAAACTGAAGCTTTCTTT. It specifies CASSPDPGHQTEAFF.

The rearrangement joins TRBV7-2 to TRBJ2-2, with unresolved D. Germline CDR1 SGHTA, CDR2 FQGNSA. Trimming took off 5 bases at V and 0 bases at J, with 13 bases between the two ends. This CDR3 has 16 residues. CDR3 amino acids: CASSPQVVSNTGELFF. The CDR3 DNA follows: TGTGCCAGCAGCCCCCAGGTGGTCTCGAACACCGGGGAGCTGTTTTTT.

This rearrangement joins TRBV18 to TRBJ1-2; D unclear. In germline, CDR1 is KGHSH, CDR2 LQKENI. The V end lost 4 bases, the J end lost 2 bases, and 5 bases lay between the germline ends. This CDR3 spans 12 amino acids. Here the CDR3 DNA reads TGTGCCAGCTCACACGGGAACTATGGCTACACCTTC. Its translation is CASSHGNYGYTF.

Turning to this clone: Compared with germline, one end of the junction differs, possibly owing to a read error. The gene calls are TRBV7-7 and TRBJ2-5; 8 bases line up with TRBD2. CDR1 is SSHAT and CDR2 is FNYEAQ in the germline V gene (reference sequence). This CDR3 has 15 residues. The CDR3 is CASSKVVAGSETQYF. CDR3 bases: TGTGCTAGCAGTAAAGTCGTAGCGGGGTCAGAGACCCAGTACTTC. The whole variable domain, filled in from reference TRBV7-7 and TRBJ2-5, reads GAGVSQSPRYKVTKRGQDVTLRCDPISSHATLYWYQQALGQGPEFLTYFNYEAQPDKSGLPSDRFSAERPEGSISTLTIQRTEQRDSAMYRCASSKVVAGSETQYFGPGTRLLVL.

The rearrangement links TRBV18 to TRBJ1-2, with 7 nucleotides matching TRBD1. After removal of 3 bases from V and 5 bases from J, the junction contained 15 bases not matched to a gene. Germline CDR1 is KGHSH and CDR2 is LQKENI. The CDR3 runs to 17 residues. The CDR3 region is CASSPLPGQTFQYGYTF. CDR3 bases: TGTGCCAGCTCACCTCTCCCGGGACAGACTTTCCAATATGGCTACACCTTC.

The CDR3 protein is CASSPDSQYGYTF. The CDR3, as DNA: TGTGCCAGCAGCCCGGACAGTCAGTATGGCTACACCTTC. The rearrangement joins TRBV7-2 to TRBJ1-2; possible D gene TRBD1, 6 bases. This CDR3 spans 13 amino acids. Germline V CDR1 and CDR2: SGHTA, FQGNSA. The V end was cut by 5 bases, the J end by 5 bases, with 12 bases between.

The chain couples TRBV4-3 to TRBJ1-5, with 7 bases that match TRBD1. Unmatched junction bases numbered 9, after V lost 3 bases and J lost 13 bases. CDR3 size: 13 residues. Germline V gives CDR1 LGHNA, CDR2 YSLEER. In DNA form, the CDR3 reads TGCGCCAGCAGCCAGGCGCTCGACAGGGTTCAGCATTTT. It codes for CASSQALDRVQHF.

The CDR3 loop is CASHRPGTEAFF. The CDR3 DNA follows: TGTGCCAGCCACCGTCCAGGTACTGAAGCTTTCTTT. The rearrangement joins TRBV2 to TRBJ1-1; D ambiguous. Germline CDR1 is SNHLY and CDR2 is FYNNEI. V shed 8 bases and J shed 5 bases, with 12 bases lying between them. The CDR3 has 12 residues. Using reference TRBV2 and TRBJ1-1 for the parts outside the CDR3, the full variable domain is EPEVTQTPSHQVTQMGQEVILRCVPISNHLYFYWYRQILGQKVEFLVSFYNNEISEKSEIFDDQFSVERPDGSNFTLKIRSTKLEDSAMYFCASHRPGTEAFFGQGTRLTVV.